This T cell receptor (beta chain) was sequenced during a study of Graves' ophthalmopathy and Graves' hyperthyroidism. V lost 4 bases, J lost 5 bases, and 5 bases stayed unmatched. The CDR3 extends over 15 amino acids. CDR1 and CDR2 from the germline V gene are LGHNT and FRNRAP. Study-wide findings and caveats: Ophthalmopathy progression was predicted by the model at roughly 66% sensitivity and 72% to 80% specificity.

This clonotype was seen ten or more times. What it binds is unknown. Serum thyroxine and TRAb, along with clinical symptoms, thyroid ultrasound and orbital computed tomography, were what diagnosis relied on. RNA transcripts served as template for amplifying TCR beta CDR3 sequences. The first round was an RT-PCR with HTBI primers, and the second round was a multiplex PCR. TCRdb called the multiplex PCR reads again in MiXCR, with one record for every CDR3 protein. Counted here are under 350,000 distinct CDR3 sequences, 17% occurring once; the ten biggest clones make up roughly an eighth. The source material was peripheral blood. This chain connects TRBV12-5 to TRBJ2-2; 9 bases match TRBD1. This sequence was found in an adult man with Graves' ophthalmopathy. The CDR3 DNA reads TGTGCTAGTGGTTCTATACAGGGGGCTACCGGGGAGCTGTTTTTT. This codes for CASGSIQGATGELFF.